These T cell receptor beta chains were read from a single sample in a study of blood T cells in healthy people across ages. TCRdb called the 5' RACE reads again in MiXCR, with one record for every CDR3 protein. This sample has 1.5 million to 2 million distinct CDR3 sequences; 40% to 55% occur once, and the top ten carry approximately 2.1%. Material for sequencing was blood. Receptors were obtained from a woman between 40 and 50 years old in good health. Both conserved end residues are part of each CDR3. A D gene is named only where the DNA matches it firmly. Size tells how often a clone was seen (once, few, many) or the class of an expanded clone, and some rows leave it out.

clone size: few; V gene: TRBV24-1; J gene: TRBJ1-2; D gene: .; CDR3 protein: CATSSGANYGYTF; CDR3 DNA: TGTGCCACCAGTTCCGGAGCTAACTATGGCTACACCTTC
clone size: .; V gene: TRBV25-1; J gene: TRBJ2-7; D gene: TRBD1; CDR3 protein: CASSSTGGAPGGEQYF; CDR3 DNA: TGTGCCAGCAGCTCGACAGGGGGAGCCCCGGGAGGTGAGCAGTACTTC
clone size: once; V gene: TRBV2; J gene: TRBJ2-1; D gene: .; CDR3 protein: CASTRRGTYNEQFF; CDR3 DNA: TGTGCCAGCACTCGTCGGGGCACCTACAATGAGCAGTTCTTC
clone size: .; V gene: TRBV6-2/TRBV6-3; J gene: TRBJ2-1; D gene: .; CDR3 protein: CASRPELTGGKYNEQFF; CDR3 DNA: TGTGCCAGCAGACCGGAACTCACGGGGGGCAAATACAATGAGCAGTTCTTC
clone size: few; V gene: TRBV28; J gene: TRBJ2-1; D gene: TRBD2; CDR3 protein: CASSSAGGRPRDEQFF; CDR3 DNA: TGTGCCAGCAGTTCAGCGGGGGGCAGGCCCCGGGATGAGCAGTTCTTC
clone size: .; V gene: TRBV20-1; J gene: TRBJ1-2; D gene: .; CDR3 protein: CSAKRGPGGGYTF; CDR3 DNA: TGCAGTGCTAAACGGGGCCCGGGAGGTGGCTACACCTTC
clone size: .; V gene: TRBV7-9; J gene: TRBJ2-7; D gene: .; CDR3 protein: CASSFGGPGNEQYF; CDR3 DNA: TGTGCCAGCAGCTTCGGGGGGCCGGGGAACGAGCAGTACTTC
clone size: few; V gene: TRBV4-2; J gene: TRBJ2-7; D gene: .; CDR3 protein: CASSHDEYEQYF; CDR3 DNA: TGTGCCAGCAGCCATGACGAATACGAGCAGTACTTC
clone size: .; V gene: TRBV11-2; J gene: TRBJ2-3; D gene: TRBD1; CDR3 protein: CASSLEPGGNTDTQYF; CDR3 DNA: TGTGCCAGCAGCTTAGAGCCAGGGGGTAACACAGATACGCAGTATTTT
clone size: .; V gene: TRBV11-2; J gene: TRBJ1-1; D gene: TRBD1; CDR3 protein: CASSSRQGASNTEAFF; CDR3 DNA: TGTGCCAGCAGCTCCCGACAGGGGGCCTCGAACACTGAAGCTTTCTTT
clone size: .; V gene: TRBV11-2; J gene: TRBJ1-1; D gene: .; CDR3 protein: CASSLDGGFSEAFF; CDR3 DNA: TGTGCCAGCAGCTTAGATGGCGGGTTCTCCGAAGCTTTCTTT
clone size: few; V gene: TRBV10-3; J gene: TRBJ1-1; D gene: TRBD1; CDR3 protein: CAISADRPNTEAFF; CDR3 DNA: TGTGCCATCAGTGCGGACAGGCCGAACACTGAAGCTTTCTTT
clone size: few; V gene: TRBV20-1; J gene: TRBJ2-1; D gene: .; CDR3 protein: CSAQGLNSYNEQFF; CDR3 DNA: TGCAGTGCCCAAGGACTGAACTCCTACAATGAGCAGTTCTTC
clone size: few; V gene: TRBV7-6; J gene: TRBJ2-7; D gene: .; CDR3 protein: CASSSPIRRGTYEQYF; CDR3 DNA: TGTGCCAGCAGCTCCCCGATTCGACGGGGAACCTACGAGCAGTACTTC
clone size: .; V gene: TRBV4-3; J gene: TRBJ1-2; D gene: TRBD1; CDR3 protein: CASSHPGTGGYTF; CDR3 DNA: TGCGCCAGCAGCCACCCCGGGACAGGTGGCTACACCTTC
clone size: .; V gene: TRBV29-1; J gene: TRBJ1-3; D gene: .; CDR3 protein: CSVTGPGNTVYF; CDR3 DNA: TGCAGCGTTACAGGGCCTGGAAACACCGTATATTTT
clone size: few; V gene: TRBV28; J gene: TRBJ2-5; D gene: TRBD1; CDR3 protein: CASSTTGAVREETQYF; CDR3 DNA: TGTGCCAGCAGTACTACAGGGGCGGTACGTGAAGAGACCCAGTACTTC
clone size: once; V gene: TRBV4-3; J gene: TRBJ1-2; D gene: .; CDR3 protein: CASSQDLIGPSYGYTF; CDR3 DNA: TGCGCCAGCAGCCAAGATTTGATAGGACCCTCCTATGGCTACACCTTC
clone size: .; V gene: TRBV28; J gene: TRBJ2-7; D gene: TRBD1; CDR3 protein: CASRTFGTGREQYF; CDR3 DNA: TGTGCCAGCAGGACGTTTGGGACAGGGCGAGAGCAGTACTTC
clone size: .; V gene: TRBV20-1; J gene: TRBJ2-4; D gene: TRBD1; CDR3 protein: CSARAGQGTRENIQYF; CDR3 DNA: TGCAGTGCAAGGGCAGGACAGGGAACCCGAGAGAACATTCAGTACTTC
clone size: .; V gene: TRBV6-5; J gene: TRBJ2-1; D gene: .; CDR3 protein: CASSYSFNRVNNEQFF; CDR3 DNA: TGTGCCAGCAGTTACTCGTTCAACCGGGTGAACAATGAGCAGTTCTTC
clone size: few; V gene: TRBV6-5; J gene: TRBJ1-2; D gene: TRBD1; CDR3 protein: CASRKPGQGYRYTF; CDR3 DNA: TGTGCCAGCAGGAAACCGGGACAGGGTTATCGCTACACCTTC
clone size: .; V gene: TRBV24-1; J gene: TRBJ2-7; D gene: TRBD1; CDR3 protein: CATSDGGQSMHEQYF; CDR3 DNA: TGTGCCACCAGTGATGGGGGACAGTCAATGCACGAGCAGTACTTC
clone size: .; V gene: TRBV7-2; J gene: TRBJ1-2; D gene: .; CDR3 protein: CASSLIQGGNYGYTF; CDR3 DNA: TGTGCCAGCAGCTTAATACAGGGAGGTAACTATGGCTACACCTTC
clone size: .; V gene: TRBV6-2/TRBV6-3; J gene: TRBJ1-2; D gene: .; CDR3 protein: CASGRSGGYTF; CDR3 DNA: TGTGCCAGCGGGAGGTCCGGCGGCTACACCTTC
clone size: .; V gene: TRBV4-3; J gene: TRBJ2-3; D gene: TRBD2; CDR3 protein: CASSQDLAGGRSDTQYF; CDR3 DNA: TGCGCCAGCAGCCAAGATTTGGCGGGGGGACGGTCAGATACGCAGTATTTT
clone size: few; V gene: TRBV20-1; J gene: TRBJ2-7; D gene: .; CDR3 protein: CSARVVVGAETYEQYF; CDR3 DNA: TGCAGTGCTAGAGTGGTAGTCGGGGCAGAAACCTACGAGCAGTACTTC
clone size: .; V gene: TRBV9; J gene: TRBJ2-7; D gene: .; CDR3 protein: CASSVGVGVREQYF; CDR3 DNA: TGTGCCAGCAGCGTAGGGGTTGGGGTCCGCGAGCAGTACTTC
clone size: few; V gene: TRBV13; J gene: TRBJ2-1; D gene: .; CDR3 protein: CASSFSGQTRGQFF; CDR3 DNA: TGTGCCAGCAGCTTCTCGGGCCAGACAAGAGGGCAGTTCTTC
clone size: .; V gene: TRBV7-2; J gene: TRBJ1-1; D gene: .; CDR3 protein: CASSRGGVEEAFF; CDR3 DNA: TGTGCCAGCAGTCGAGGAGGGGTGGAAGAAGCTTTCTTT
clone size: few; V gene: TRBV12-3/TRBV12-4; J gene: TRBJ2-7; D gene: TRBD2; CDR3 protein: CASSFRGGANEQYF; CDR3 DNA: TGTGCCAGCAGTTTCCGCGGGGGGGCCAACGAGCAGTACTTC
clone size: .; V gene: TRBV20-1; J gene: TRBJ2-3; D gene: TRBD1; CDR3 protein: CSAVDRVSTDTQYF; CDR3 DNA: TGCAGTGCTGTGGACAGGGTTAGCACAGATACGCAGTATTTT
clone size: .; V gene: TRBV2; J gene: TRBJ2-3; D gene: .; CDR3 protein: CASTGEPASTDTQYF; CDR3 DNA: TGTGCCAGCACTGGGGAGCCAGCGTCCACAGATACGCAGTATTTT
clone size: .; V gene: TRBV12-3/TRBV12-4; J gene: TRBJ2-1; D gene: TRBD2; CDR3 protein: CASSSSGGAGEQFF; CDR3 DNA: TGTGCCAGCAGTTCTAGCGGGGGGGCCGGTGAGCAGTTCTTC
clone size: once; V gene: TRBV18; J gene: TRBJ2-7; D gene: .; CDR3 protein: CASSPPGILYEQYF; CDR3 DNA: TGTGCCAGCTCACCACCTGGGATTCTCTACGAGCAGTACTTC
clone size: few; V gene: TRBV29-1; J gene: TRBJ2-1; D gene: TRBD2; CDR3 protein: CSVGTSGYNEQFF; CDR3 DNA: TGCAGCGTTGGGACTAGCGGCTACAATGAGCAGTTCTTC
clone size: .; V gene: TRBV20-1; J gene: TRBJ1-5; D gene: .; CDR3 protein: CSAREGVWNQPLHF; CDR3 DNA: TGCAGTGCTAGAGAAGGGGTTTGGAATCAGCCCCTGCATTTT
clone size: few; V gene: TRBV5-6; J gene: TRBJ2-1; D gene: .; CDR3 protein: CASTQAVPAEQFF; CDR3 DNA: TGTGCCAGCACCCAAGCGGTCCCGGCGGAGCAGTTCTTC
clone size: .; V gene: TRBV7-6; J gene: TRBJ2-5; D gene: .; CDR3 protein: CASSSGLNEQYF; CDR3 DNA: TGTGCCAGCAGCTCCGGTTTGAATGAGCAGTACTTC
clone size: .; V gene: TRBV7-2; J gene: TRBJ2-7; D gene: .; CDR3 protein: CASSLGGLLPYEQYF; CDR3 DNA: TGTGCCAGCAGCTTAGGTGGACTGCTTCCCTACGAGCAGTACTTC
clone size: once; V gene: TRBV7-2; J gene: TRBJ2-2; D gene: .; CDR3 protein: CASSFLRVHTGELFF; CDR3 DNA: TGTGCCAGCAGCTTCCTCCGGGTTCACACCGGGGAGCTGTTTTTT